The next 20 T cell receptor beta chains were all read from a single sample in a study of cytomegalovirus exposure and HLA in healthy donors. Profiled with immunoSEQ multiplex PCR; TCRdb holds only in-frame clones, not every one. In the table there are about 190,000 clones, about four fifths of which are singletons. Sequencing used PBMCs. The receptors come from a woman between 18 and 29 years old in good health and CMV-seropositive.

The CDR3: CATSRSTNTEAFF. The CDR3 DNA is TGTGCCACCAGCCGTAGCACGAACACTGAAGCTTTCTTT. V gene TRBV15 combines with J gene TRBJ1-1; no firm D call. This CDR3 contains 13 residues. The germline V gene encodes CDR1 LNHNV and CDR2 YYDKDF (reference sequence). Trimming left V 5 bases short and J 1 base short, with 8 bases between. The full variable domain, rest sourced from reference TRBV15 and TRBJ1-1, is DAMVIQNPRYQVTQFGKPVTLSCSQTLNHNVMYWYQQKSSQAPKLLFHYYDKDFNNEADTPDNFQSRRPNTSFCFLDIRSPGLGDTAMYLCATSRSTNTEAFFGQGTRLTVV.

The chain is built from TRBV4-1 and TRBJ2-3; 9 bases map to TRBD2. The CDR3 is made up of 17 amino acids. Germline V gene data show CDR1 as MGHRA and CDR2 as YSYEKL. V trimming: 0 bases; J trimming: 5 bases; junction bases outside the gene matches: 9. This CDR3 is CASSQDPGGGVKDTQYF. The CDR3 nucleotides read TGCGCCAGCAGCCAAGATCCGGGCGGGGGGGTAAAAGATACGCAGTATTTT.

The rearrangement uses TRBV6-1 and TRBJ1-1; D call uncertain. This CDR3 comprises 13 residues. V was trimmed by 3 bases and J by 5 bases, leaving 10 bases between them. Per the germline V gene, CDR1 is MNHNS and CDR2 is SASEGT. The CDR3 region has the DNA TGTGCCAGCAGTGATCGGGAACGGACTGAAGCTTTCTTT. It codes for CASSDRERTEAFF.

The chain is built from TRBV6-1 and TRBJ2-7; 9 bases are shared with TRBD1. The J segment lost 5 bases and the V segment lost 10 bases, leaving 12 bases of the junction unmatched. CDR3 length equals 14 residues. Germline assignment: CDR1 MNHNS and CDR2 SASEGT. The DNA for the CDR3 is TGTGCCACCTCCAGGGGACAGGGTTTCGACGAGCAGTACTTC. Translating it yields CATSRGQGFDEQYF.

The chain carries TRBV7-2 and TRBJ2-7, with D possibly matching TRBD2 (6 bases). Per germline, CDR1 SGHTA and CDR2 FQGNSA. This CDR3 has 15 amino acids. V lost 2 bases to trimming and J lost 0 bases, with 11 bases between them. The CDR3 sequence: CASSLYRDFSYEQYF. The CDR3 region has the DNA TGTGCCAGCAGCTTATATAGGGACTTCTCCTACGAGCAGTACTTC.

CDR3 sequence: CASSLAGAKNIQYF. The CDR3 bases are TGTGCCAGCAGCCTTGCAGGGGCCAAAAACATTCAGTACTTC. The chain uses TRBV7-9 and TRBJ2-4; a possible D gene is TRBD1 (5 bases). The CDR3 loop spans 14 amino acids. Deletions cut 5 bases from V and 1 base from J, with 9 bases between. Germline V gene data show CDR1 as SEHNR and CDR2 as FQNEAQ (reference sequence).

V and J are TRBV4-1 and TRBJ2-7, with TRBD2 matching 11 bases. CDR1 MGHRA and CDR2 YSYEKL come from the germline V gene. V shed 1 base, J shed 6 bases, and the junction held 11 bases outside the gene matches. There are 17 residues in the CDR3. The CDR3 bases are TGCGCCAGCAGCCAAGGAGACCTAGCGGGGGGACGCGTCGAGCAGTACTTC. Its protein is CASSQGDLAGGRVEQYF.

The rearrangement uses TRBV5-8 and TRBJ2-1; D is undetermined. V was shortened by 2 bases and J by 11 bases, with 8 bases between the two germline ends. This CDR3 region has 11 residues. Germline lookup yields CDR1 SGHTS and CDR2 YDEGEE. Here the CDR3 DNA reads TGTGCCAGCAGCTTCAGGCAGCAGCAGTTCTTC. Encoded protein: CASSFRQQQFF.

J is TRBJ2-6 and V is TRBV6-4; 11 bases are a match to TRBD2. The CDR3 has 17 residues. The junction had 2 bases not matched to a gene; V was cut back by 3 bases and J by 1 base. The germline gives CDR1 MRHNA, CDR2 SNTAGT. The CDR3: CASSDTSGGSGANVLTF. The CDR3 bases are TGTGCCAGCAGTGATACTAGCGGGGGATCTGGGGCCAACGTCCTGACTTTC.

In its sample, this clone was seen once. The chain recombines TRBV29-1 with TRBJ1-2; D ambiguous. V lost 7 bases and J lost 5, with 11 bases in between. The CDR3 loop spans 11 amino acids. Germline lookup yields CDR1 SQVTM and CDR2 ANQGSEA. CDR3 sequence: CSAKVGYGYTF. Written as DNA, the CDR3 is TGCAGCGCCAAGGTCGGGTATGGCTACACCTTC.

The CDR3 region is CASSFLRVTNTGELFF. The DNA of the CDR3 is TGTGCCAGCAGCTTCCTGCGCGTTACGAACACCGGGGAGCTGTTTTTT. V usage is TRBV7-8 and J usage is TRBJ2-2; D ambiguous. This CDR3 region has 16 residues. V was shortened by 3 bases and J by 0 bases, with 11 bases between the two germline ends. The V gene's germline CDR1 is SGHVS and CDR2 FQNEAQ.

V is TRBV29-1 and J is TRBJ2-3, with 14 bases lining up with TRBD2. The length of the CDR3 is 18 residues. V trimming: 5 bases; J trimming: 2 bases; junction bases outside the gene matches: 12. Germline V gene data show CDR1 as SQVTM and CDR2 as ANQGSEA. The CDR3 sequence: CSVLLTSGGDSSTDTQYF. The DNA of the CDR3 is TGCAGCGTTCTCCTGACTAGCGGGGGGGACAGCTCCACAGATACGCAGTATTTT.

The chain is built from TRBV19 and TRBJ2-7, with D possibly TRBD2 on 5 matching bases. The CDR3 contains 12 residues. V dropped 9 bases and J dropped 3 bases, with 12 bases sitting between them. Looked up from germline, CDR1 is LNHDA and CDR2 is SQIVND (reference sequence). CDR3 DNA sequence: TGTGCCAGCTCCGGTGGACTCTACGAGCAGTACTTC. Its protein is CASSGGLYEQYF.

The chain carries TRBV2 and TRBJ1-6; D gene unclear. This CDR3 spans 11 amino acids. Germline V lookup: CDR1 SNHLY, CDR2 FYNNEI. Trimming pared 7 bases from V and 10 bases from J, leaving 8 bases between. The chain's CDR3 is CASMGGSPLHF. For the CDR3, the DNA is TGTGCCAGCATGGGAGGCTCACCCCTCCACTTT.

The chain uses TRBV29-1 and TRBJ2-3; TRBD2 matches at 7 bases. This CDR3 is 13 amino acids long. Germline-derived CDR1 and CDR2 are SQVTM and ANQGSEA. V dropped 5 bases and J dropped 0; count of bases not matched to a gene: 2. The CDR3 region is CSVSGGSTDTQYF. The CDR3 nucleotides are TGCAGCGTTTCCGGGGGGAGCACAGATACGCAGTATTTT.

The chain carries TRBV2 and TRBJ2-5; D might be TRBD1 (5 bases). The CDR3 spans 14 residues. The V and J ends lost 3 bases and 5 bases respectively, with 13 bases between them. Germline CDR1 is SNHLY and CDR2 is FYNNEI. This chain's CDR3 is CASSDSRVGETQYF. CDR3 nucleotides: TGTGCCAGCAGTGATTCCAGGGTTGGCGAGACCCAGTACTTC.

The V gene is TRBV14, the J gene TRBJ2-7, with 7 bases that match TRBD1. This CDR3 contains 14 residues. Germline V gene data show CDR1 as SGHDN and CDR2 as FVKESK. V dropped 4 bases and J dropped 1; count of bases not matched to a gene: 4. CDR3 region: CASSRRQGSYEQYF. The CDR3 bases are TGTGCCAGCAGCCGTAGACAGGGTTCCTACGAGCAGTACTTC.

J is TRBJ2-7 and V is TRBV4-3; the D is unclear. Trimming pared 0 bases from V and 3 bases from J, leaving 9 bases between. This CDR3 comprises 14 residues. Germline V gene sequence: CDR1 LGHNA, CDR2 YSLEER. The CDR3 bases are TGCGCCAGCAGCCAAGATTATCTTGTCTACGAGCAGTACTTC. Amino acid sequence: CASSQDYLVYEQYF.

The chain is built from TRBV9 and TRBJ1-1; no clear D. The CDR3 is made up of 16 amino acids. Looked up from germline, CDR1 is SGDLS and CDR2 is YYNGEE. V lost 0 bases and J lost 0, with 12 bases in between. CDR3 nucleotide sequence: TGTGCCAGCAGCGTAGGGGCCGTTCAGTTGAACACTGAAGCTTTCTTT. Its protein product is CASSVGAVQLNTEAFF.

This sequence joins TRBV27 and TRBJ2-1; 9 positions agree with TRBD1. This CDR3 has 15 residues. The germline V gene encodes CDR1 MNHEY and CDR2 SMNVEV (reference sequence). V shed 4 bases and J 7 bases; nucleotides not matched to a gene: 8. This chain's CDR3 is CASSSTGTGRNEQFF. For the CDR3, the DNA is TGTGCCAGCAGTTCTACCGGGACAGGGAGGAATGAGCAGTTCTTC.